The clone carrying this TCR beta chain was counted ten times or more. The data belong to a study of blood T cell repertoires in COVID-19. Study-wide background: The origin of the acute and convalescent COVID-19 samples was the United States, Italy and Spain. Sources were T cells, B-cell-depleted T cells, or PBMCs; the material itself was cDNA or gDNA.

Under the authors' procedure: Quantification of nucleated cells was approximated via reference gene primer amplification. Sequencing was performed with immunoSEQ multiplex PCR; in TCRdb, only in-frame clones are kept and a portion is missing. V, J and clone size reflect that table, while D and trimming were determined from the DNA. The sample lists approximately 140,000 clones, roughly 86% seen once, with under 3% in the top ten. Sequencing was performed on peripheral blood. The origin of this receptor is a human donor in a cohort sampled during active COVID-19.

The CDR3 here is CASSAHLDYEQYF. The CDR3 DNA is TGTGCCAGCAGCGCTCACCTAGATTACGAGCAGTACTTC. The chain couples TRBV9 to TRBJ2-7, with D hard to call. Germline CDR1 reads SGDLS; CDR2 reads YYNGEE. The V end was cut by 3 bases, the J end by 4 bases, with 11 bases between. The CDR3 covers 13 residues.